This T cell receptor (beta chain) is from a study of blood T cell repertoires in COVID-19. Study as a whole: COVID-19 samples from acute and convalescent phases originated in the United States, Italy and Spain. The cDNA or gDNA used as material had been derived from T cells, B-cell-depleted T cells, or PBMCs.

Original analysis: For nucleated cells, counts were estimated from reference gene primer amplification. Sequenced by immunoSEQ multiplex PCR; TCRdb stores in-frame clones only, minus some. The V and J calls and the clone size are those of that table, but D and trimming were determined from the DNA. This table holds hundreds of thousands of clones, over 75% found once. Individuals aged about 18 to 100 years were recruited from 24 US areas. The receptor was isolated from a man between 35 and 55 years old who had recovered from COVID-19. The sequencing input was PBMCs or T cells enriched from blood (not recorded which).

The CDR3 DNA follows: TGTGCCAGCAGCCGGGGGGGGAGACAGTCCGGAAACACCATATATTTT. Its protein is CASSRGGRQSGNTIYF. J is TRBJ1-3 and V is TRBV5-4; tentatively, D is TRBD1 (5 bases). The length of the CDR3 is 16 residues. CDR1 is SGHNT, CDR2 YYREEE, per germline (reference sequence). V was shortened by 4 bases and J by 4 bases, with 18 bases between the two germline ends.